The source of this TCR beta chain is a study of blood T cell repertoires in COVID-19. Study-level background: Whether acute or convalescent, the COVID-19 samples came from the United States, Italy and Spain. Sample material is recorded as cDNA or gDNA derived from T cells, B-cell-depleted T cells, or PBMCs.

Per the study methods: Amplifying reference gene primers gave estimates of nucleated cell counts. Clones were sequenced by immunoSEQ multiplex PCR, and TCRdb holds only the in-frame ones, with some missing. V, J and clone size are those of that table, while D and trimming were read from the DNA. The sample contains about 43,000 clones, roughly 90% of which appear only once. The CDR3 is 15 residues long. The germline V gene has CDR1 SGHTA and CDR2 FQGNSA. With V trimmed by 3 bases and J by 8 bases, 11 bases remained unmatched. Sequenced material: peripheral blood. The source of this sequence is a woman older than 75 with active COVID-19. This chain joins TRBV7-2 and TRBJ1-2; 8 positions match TRBD1. CDR3 sequence: CASSFPRQGAKGYTF. CDR3 bases: TGTGCCAGCAGCTTCCCCCGGCAGGGGGCTAAGGGCTACACCTTC.